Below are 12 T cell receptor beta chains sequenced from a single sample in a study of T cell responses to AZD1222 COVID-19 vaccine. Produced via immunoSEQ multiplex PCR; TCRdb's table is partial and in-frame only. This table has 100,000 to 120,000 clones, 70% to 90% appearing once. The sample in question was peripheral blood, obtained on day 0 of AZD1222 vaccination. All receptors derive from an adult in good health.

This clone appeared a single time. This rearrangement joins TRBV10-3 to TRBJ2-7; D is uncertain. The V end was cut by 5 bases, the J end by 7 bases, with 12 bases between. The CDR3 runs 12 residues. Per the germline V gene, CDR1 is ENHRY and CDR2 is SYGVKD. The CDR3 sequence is CAISPTRVEQYF. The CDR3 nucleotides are TGTGCCATCAGTCCGACCCGAGTGGAGCAGTACTTC.

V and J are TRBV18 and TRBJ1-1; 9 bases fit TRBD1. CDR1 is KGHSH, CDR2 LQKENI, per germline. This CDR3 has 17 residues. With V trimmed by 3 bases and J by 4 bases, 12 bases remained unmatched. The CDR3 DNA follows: TGTGCCAGCTCACCGGTCCCTCGGAGACAGGGGGGCACTGAAGCTTTCTTT. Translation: CASSPVPRRQGGTEAFF.

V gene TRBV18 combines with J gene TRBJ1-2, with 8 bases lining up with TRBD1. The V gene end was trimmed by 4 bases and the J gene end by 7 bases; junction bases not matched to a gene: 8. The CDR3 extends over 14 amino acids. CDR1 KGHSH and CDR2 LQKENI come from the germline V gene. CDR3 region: CASSLGQGEVGYTF. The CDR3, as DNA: TGTGCCAGCTCACTCGGACAGGGCGAGGTTGGCTACACCTTC.

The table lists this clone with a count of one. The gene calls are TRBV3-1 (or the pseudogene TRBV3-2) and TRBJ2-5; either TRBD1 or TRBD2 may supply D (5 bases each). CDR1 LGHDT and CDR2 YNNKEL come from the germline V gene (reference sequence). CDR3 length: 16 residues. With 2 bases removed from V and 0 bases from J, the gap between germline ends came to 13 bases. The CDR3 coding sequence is TGTGCCAGCAGCCAATGGGGGAGAAAGGACCAAGAGACCCAGTACTTC. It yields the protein CASSQWGRKDQETQYF.

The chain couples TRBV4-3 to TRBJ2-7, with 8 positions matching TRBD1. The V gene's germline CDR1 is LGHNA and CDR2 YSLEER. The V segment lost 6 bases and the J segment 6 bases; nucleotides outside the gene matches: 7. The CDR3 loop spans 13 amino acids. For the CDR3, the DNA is TGCGCCAGCAGTGGGACAGGTCAGAGCGAGCAGTACTTC. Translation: CASSGTGQSEQYF.

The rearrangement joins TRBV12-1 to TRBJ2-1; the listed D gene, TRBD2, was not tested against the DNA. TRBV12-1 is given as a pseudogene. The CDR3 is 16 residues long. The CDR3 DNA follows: TGTGCCAGCGACCCGGGTGCGGAGTCCTCCTACAATGAGCAGTTCTTC. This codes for CASDPGAESSYNEQFF.

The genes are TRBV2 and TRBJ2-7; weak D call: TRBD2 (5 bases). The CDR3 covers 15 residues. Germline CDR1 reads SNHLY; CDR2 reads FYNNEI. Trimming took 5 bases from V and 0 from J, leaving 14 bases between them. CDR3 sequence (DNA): TGTGCCAGCAGTCTGGGAGTTCTTGCCTCCTACGAGCAGTACTTC. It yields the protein CASSLGVLASYEQYF. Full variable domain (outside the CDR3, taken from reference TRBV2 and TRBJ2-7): EPEVTQTPSHQVTQMGQEVILRCVPISNHLYFYWYRQILGQKVEFLVSFYNNEISEKSEIFDDQFSVERPDGSNFTLKIRSTKLEDSAMYFCASSLGVLASYEQYFGPGTRLTVT.

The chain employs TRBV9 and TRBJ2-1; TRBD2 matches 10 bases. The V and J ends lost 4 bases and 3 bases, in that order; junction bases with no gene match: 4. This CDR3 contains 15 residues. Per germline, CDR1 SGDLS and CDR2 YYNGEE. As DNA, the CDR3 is TGTGCCAGCAGCCCTTCTAGCGGGAGCTACAATGAGCAGTTCTTC. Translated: CASSPSSGSYNEQFF.

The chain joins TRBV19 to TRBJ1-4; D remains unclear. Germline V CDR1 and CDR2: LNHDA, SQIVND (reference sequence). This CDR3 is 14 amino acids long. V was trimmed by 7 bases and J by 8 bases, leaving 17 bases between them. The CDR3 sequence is CASNGKAAREKLFF. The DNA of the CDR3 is TGTGCCAGTAACGGGAAGGCGGCGAGGGAAAAACTGTTTTTT.

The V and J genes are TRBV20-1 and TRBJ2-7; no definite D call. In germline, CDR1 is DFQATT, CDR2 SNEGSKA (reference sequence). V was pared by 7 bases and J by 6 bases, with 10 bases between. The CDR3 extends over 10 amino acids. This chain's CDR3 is CSVLALEQYF. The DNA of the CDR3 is TGCAGTGTGCTGGCCCTCGAGCAGTACTTC.

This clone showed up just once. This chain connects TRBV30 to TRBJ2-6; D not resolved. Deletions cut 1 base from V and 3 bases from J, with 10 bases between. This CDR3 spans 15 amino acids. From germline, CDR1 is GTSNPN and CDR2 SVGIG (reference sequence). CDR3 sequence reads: CAWSDPAVGANVLTF. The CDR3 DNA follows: TGTGCCTGGAGTGACCCAGCCGTTGGGGCCAACGTCCTGACTTTC.

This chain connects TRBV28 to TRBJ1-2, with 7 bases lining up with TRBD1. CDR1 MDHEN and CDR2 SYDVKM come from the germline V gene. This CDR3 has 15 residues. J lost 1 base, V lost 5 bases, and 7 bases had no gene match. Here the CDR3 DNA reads TGTGCCAGCAGTGCTTGGGCAGGGGGTAACTATGGCTACACCTTC. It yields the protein CASSAWAGGNYGYTF.